The rows below give T cell receptor beta chains drawn from one sample of a study of blood T cell repertoires in COVID-19. Generated by immunoSEQ multiplex PCR, the TCRdb table keeps only in-frame clones and is missing some. In the table there are over 200,000 clones, under 90% of which are singletons. The sequencing sample was made of PBMCs or T cells enriched from blood (not recorded which). These receptors were taken from a woman in her twenties or thirties with acute COVID-19. CDR3s include the opening cysteine and the closing phenylalanine or tryptophan. A D gene is named only where the DNA matches it firmly. Clone size appears in some rows only: once, few, many, or a class for an expanded clone.

J gene | clone size | CDR3 length | V gene | D gene | CDR3 protein | CDR3 DNA
TRBJ1-1 | once | 16 | TRBV28 | TRBD1 | CVLRAGGAKGSTEAFF | TGTGTCCTGAGGGCAGGGGGCGCGAAGGGGAGCACTGAAGCTTTCTTT
TRBJ1-5 | . | 18 | TRBV2 | . | CASSEAALEARSNQPQHF | TGTGCCAGCAGTGAAGCAGCGCTAGAGGCGAGGTCCAATCAGCCCCAGCATTTT
TRBJ2-4 | . | 16 | TRBV29-1 | TRBD2 | CSVEWLRELAKNIQYF | TGCAGCGTTGAATGGTTGCGGGAGTTAGCCAAAAACATTCAGTACTTC
TRBJ2-1 | . | 17 | TRBV28 | . | CASSLWWEGEGDNEQFF | TGTGCCAGCAGTTTATGGTGGGAAGGGGAAGGGGACAATGAGCAGTTCTTC
TRBJ1-4 | . | 16 | TRBV11-2 | TRBD1 | CASSTQGELRDSKLFF | TGTGCCAGCAGCACACAAGGGGAACTCCGGGACAGCAAACTGTTTTTT
TRBJ2-1 | . | 17 | TRBV7-9 | TRBD2 | CASSSYSGGAVYNEQFF | TGTGCCAGCAGCTCCTACAGCGGGGGGGCCGTCTACAATGAGCAGTTCTTC
TRBJ2-1 | . | 15 | TRBV4-3 | TRBD1 | CASSQAAGGGNEQFF | TGCGCCAGCAGCCAAGCGGCAGGGGGCGGGAATGAGCAGTTCTTC
TRBJ1-6 | . | 15 | TRBV2 | TRBD1 | CASSRQGAPNSPLHF | TGTGCCAGCAGTAGACAGGGGGCCCCTAATTCACCCCTCCACTTT
TRBJ2-7 | . | 14 | TRBV5-6 | . | CASSSRTGGDEQYF | TGTGCCAGCAGCTCTAGGACAGGCGGGGACGAGCAGTACTTC
TRBJ1-3 | . | 20 | TRBV18 | TRBD1 | CASSPSASPGTVGSGNTIYF | TGTGCCAGCTCACCCTCCGCTTCCCCCGGGACAGTCGGCTCTGGAAACACCATATATTTT
TRBJ1-1 | . | 15 | TRBV5-5 | . | CASSRGTGRNTEAFF | TGTGCCAGCAGCAGAGGAACGGGTCGGAACACTGAAGCTTTCTTT
TRBJ1-1 | . | 13 | TRBV13 | TRBD1 | CASSIGQGTEAFF | TGTGCCAGCAGCATAGGACAGGGCACTGAAGCTTTCTTT
TRBJ1-2 | . | 15 | TRBV6-1 | TRBD1 | CASSERPRDSGGYTF | TGTGCCAGCAGTGAACGCCCGCGGGACAGTGGTGGCTACACCTTC
TRBJ1-2 | . | 13 | TRBV11-2 | TRBD1 | CASSPTGGWGYTF | TGTGCCAGCAGCCCGACAGGGGGATGGGGCTACACCTTC
TRBJ2-1 | few | 14 | TRBV15 | . | CATSRVDSGHEQFF | TGTGCCACCAGCAGAGTAGACTCGGGTCATGAGCAGTTCTTC
TRBJ2-5 | . | 15 | TRBV4-1 | . | CASSHLDGGQETQYF | TGCGCCAGCAGCCACTTGGACGGGGGTCAAGAGACCCAGTACTTC
TRBJ1-5 | . | 14 | TRBV2 | . | CASSAGQFNQPQHF | TGTGCCAGCAGCGCCGGACAGTTCAATCAGCCCCAGCATTTT
TRBJ1-3 | once | 15 | TRBV2 | . | CASSLQGTSGNTIYF | TGTGCCAGCAGTTTACAGGGTACCTCTGGAAACACCATATATTTT
TRBJ1-1 | . | 13 | TRBV6-5 | TRBD1 | CASGGDSWTEAFF | TGTGCCAGCGGAGGGGACAGTTGGACTGAAGCTTTCTTT
TRBJ2-3 | . | 14 | TRBV14 | TRBD2 | CASSSGLALDTQYF | TGTGCCAGCAGCTCTGGACTAGCTCTAGATACGCAGTATTTT
TRBJ1-1 | few | 13 | TRBV7-9 | . | CASSPIERSEAFF | TGTGCCAGCAGCCCTATTGAAAGATCTGAAGCTTTCTTT
TRBJ1-3 | few | 16 | TRBV4-1 | . | CASSQDQLGGGNTIYF | TGCGCCAGCAGCCAAGATCAGCTCGGAGGCGGAAACACCATATATTTT
TRBJ2-1 | . | 15 | TRBV9 | . | CASSQDTGTYNEQFF | TGTGCCAGCAGCCAAGATACAGGGACCTACAATGAGCAGTTCTTC
TRBJ1-5 | . | 13 | TRBV24-1 | TRBD1 | CATSGQGVQPQHF | TGTGCCACCAGTGGACAGGGAGTACAGCCCCAGCATTTT
TRBJ2-1 | once | 18 | TRBV5-1 | TRBD2 | CASSLSGGADLVYNEQFF | TGCGCCAGCAGCTTGAGCGGGGGGGCCGATCTTGTCTACAATGAGCAGTTCTTC
TRBJ1-5 | . | 11 | TRBV7-9 | . | CASSSGVHQHF | TGTGCCAGCAGCTCAGGGGTCCACCAGCATTTT
TRBJ1-1 | . | 15 | TRBV28 | TRBD1 | CASSAPRGRVTEAFF | TGTGCCAGCAGTGCCCCCAGGGGGCGCGTGACTGAAGCTTTCTTT
TRBJ2-7 | . | 15 | TRBV10-3 | TRBD1 | CAIRDATGDSYEQYF | TGTGCCATCAGGGACGCGACAGGGGACTCCTACGAGCAGTACTTC
TRBJ2-3 | few | 14 | TRBV7-9 | . | CASSLGGGKDTQYF | TGTGCCAGCAGCTTAGGTGGGGGCAAAGATACGCAGTATTTT
TRBJ2-1 | . | 20 | TRBV9 | TRBD2 | CASSVSDLAGAAPRDNEQFF | TGTGCCAGCAGCGTATCGGATTTAGCGGGGGCCGCTCCGAGGGACAATGAGCAGTTCTTC
TRBJ1-2 | . | 12 | TRBV19 | . | CASSWGGYGYTF | TGTGCCAGTAGTTGGGGGGGCTATGGCTACACCTTC
TRBJ1-2 | . | 16 | TRBV19 | TRBD1 | CASSIDWTGSIYGYTF | TGTGCCAGTAGTATAGACTGGACAGGCAGTATCTATGGCTACACCTTC
TRBJ1-5 | few | 17 | TRBV3-1/TRBV3-2 | TRBD1 | CASSQEGTGRSNQPQHF | TGTGCCAGCAGCCAAGAGGGGACAGGAAGAAGCAATCAGCCCCAGCATTTT
TRBJ2-5 | few | 14 | TRBV7-7 | . | CASSLVLGEETQYF | TGTGCCAGCAGCTTGGTGTTAGGGGAAGAGACCCAGTACTTC
TRBJ1-5 | . | 15 | TRBV7-2 | TRBD1 | CASSLIRGQNQPQHF | TGTGCCAGCAGCTTAATTCGGGGACAGAATCAGCCCCAGCATTTT
TRBJ2-2 | . | 16 | TRBV7-6 | TRBD2 | CASSRLADQNTGELFF | TGTGCCAGCAGCCGCCTAGCGGACCAGAACACCGGGGAGCTGTTTTTT
TRBJ2-1 | . | 13 | TRBV2 | . | CASSAALSDEQFF | TGTGCCAGCAGTGCTGCACTAAGCGACGAGCAGTTCTTC